This T cell receptor beta chain was sequenced in a study of blood T cell repertoires in COVID-19. Background on the study: Samples representing acute and convalescent COVID-19 were sourced from the United States, Italy and Spain. PBMCs, B-cell-depleted T cells, or T cells provided the cDNA or gDNA that made up the material.

As handled by the study authors: Reference gene primer amplification gave nucleated cell count estimates. Method: immunoSEQ multiplex PCR; TCRdb's copy keeps in-frame clones and lacks some. The DNA gave D and trimming, while V, J and clone size come from that table. There are tens of thousands of clones in the sample; around 86% occur only once, and more than 1.4% lies in the top ten. Trimming took 5 bases from V and 3 from J, leaving 8 bases between them. The germline V gene encodes CDR1 SEHNR and CDR2 FQNEAQ (reference sequence). The CDR3 has 12 amino acids. The sequenced sample consisted of peripheral blood. The chain employs TRBV7-9 and TRBJ2-7; D unclear. The source is a woman aged 60-70 years with acute or convalescent COVID-19. For the CDR3, the DNA is TGTGCCAGCAGCCCAGGATTCTACGAGCAGTACTTC. As protein: CASSPGFYEQYF. Full variable domain (rest looked up from reference TRBV7-9 and TRBJ2-7): DTGVSQNPRHKITKRGQNVTFRCDPISEHNRLYWYRQTLGQGPEFLTYFQNEAQLEKSRLLSDRFSAERPKGSFSTLEIQRTEQGDSAMYLCASSPGFYEQYFGPGTRLTVT.